This T cell receptor (beta chain) appears in the sequencing data of a study of post-analysis software for immune sequencing data. Looking at the study overall: Relapsing-remitting, secondary progressive and progressive-relapsing multiple sclerosis were all included among the disease courses.

Broader study findings: Strong co-clustering by F measure was seen for same-batch samples. TRBV5-6, TRBV5-1 and TRBV20-1 belonged to a set of roughly five TRBV segments that were more frequent in patients than controls.

Incorporated into the TCR beta cDNA libraries were unique molecular identifiers, which served to reduce PCR and sequencing biases. TCRdb analysed the PCR reads with MiXCR anew, one entry per CDR3 protein. The sample lists over 300,000 distinct CDR3 sequences, around 33% occurring once. With regard to this clonotype: Antigen unknown.

Germline V gene lookup returns CDR1 SGHVS and CDR2 FNYEAQ. This CDR3 contains 14 residues. Trimming took 5 bases from V and 5 from J; bases not matched to a gene: 8. The J gene is TRBJ2-5, the V gene TRBV7-6; 7 bases align to TRBD1. Sequenced material: blood. This receptor was taken from a girl aged 10 to 17 with multiple sclerosis. The CDR3 sequence: CASSARQGSETQYF. Here the CDR3 DNA reads TGTGCCAGCAGCGCAAGACAGGGTTCCGAGACCCAGTACTTC.